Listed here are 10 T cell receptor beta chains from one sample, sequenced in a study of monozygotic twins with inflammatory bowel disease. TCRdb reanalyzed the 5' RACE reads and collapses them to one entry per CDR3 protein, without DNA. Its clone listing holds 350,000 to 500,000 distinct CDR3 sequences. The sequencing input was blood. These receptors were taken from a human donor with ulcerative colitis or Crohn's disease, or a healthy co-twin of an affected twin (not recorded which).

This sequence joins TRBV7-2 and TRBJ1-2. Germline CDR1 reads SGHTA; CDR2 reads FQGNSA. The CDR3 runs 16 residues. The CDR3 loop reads CASSLAELAGDYGYTF.

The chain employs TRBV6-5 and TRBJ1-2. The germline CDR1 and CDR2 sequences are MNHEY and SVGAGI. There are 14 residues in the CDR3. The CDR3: CASSYSGSVGGYTF.

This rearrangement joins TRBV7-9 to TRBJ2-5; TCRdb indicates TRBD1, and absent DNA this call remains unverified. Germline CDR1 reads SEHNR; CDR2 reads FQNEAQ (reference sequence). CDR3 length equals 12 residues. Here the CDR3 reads CASSPRAETQYF.

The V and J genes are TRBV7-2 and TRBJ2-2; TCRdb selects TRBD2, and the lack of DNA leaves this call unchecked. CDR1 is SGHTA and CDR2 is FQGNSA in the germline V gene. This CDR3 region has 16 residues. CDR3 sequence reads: CASSPTSGGQTGELFF.

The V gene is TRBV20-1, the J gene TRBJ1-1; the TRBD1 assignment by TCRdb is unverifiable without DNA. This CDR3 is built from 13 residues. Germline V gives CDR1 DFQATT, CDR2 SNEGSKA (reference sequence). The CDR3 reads CSAPLGAGIEAFF.

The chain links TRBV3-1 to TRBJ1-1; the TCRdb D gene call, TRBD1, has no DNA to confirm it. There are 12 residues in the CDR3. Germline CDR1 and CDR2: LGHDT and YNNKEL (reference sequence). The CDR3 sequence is CASSHGVTRAFF.

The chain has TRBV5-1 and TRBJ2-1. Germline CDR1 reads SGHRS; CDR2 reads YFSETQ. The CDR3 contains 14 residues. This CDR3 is CASSLPTINNEQFF.

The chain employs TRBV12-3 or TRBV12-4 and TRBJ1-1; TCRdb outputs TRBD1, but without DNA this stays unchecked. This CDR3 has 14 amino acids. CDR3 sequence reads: CASSPRGVNTEAFF.

CDR3 residues: CASSLSGTAIALFF. The V and J genes are TRBV27 and TRBJ2-1; without DNA, the TCRdb call of TRBD1 cannot be checked. This CDR3 spans 14 amino acids. Germline-derived CDR1 and CDR2 are MNHEY and SMNVEV (reference sequence).

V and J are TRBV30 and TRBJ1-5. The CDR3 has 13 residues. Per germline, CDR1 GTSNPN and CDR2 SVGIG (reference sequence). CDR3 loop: CAWSLGGYQPQHF.